Detailed here is one T cell receptor beta chain. Its target is unknown. The authors isolated at least 6.5 million PBMCs per sample. This sample stems from a study of blood T cells in healthy people across ages. Study-wide results and limits: Older age went with lower TCR beta diversity per million T cells, in a roughly linear way. Diversity figures based on one million T cells were deemed too low.

A second PCR of 7 to 11 cycles used a sample-barcoded 5' primer and a J-beta primer mix. Tagging of each cDNA molecule was performed by a template-switch adaptor with 12 random nucleotides. TCRdb independently ran MiXCR on the 5' RACE reads; one entry per CDR3 protein. The top ten hold about 8% of the sample, which has about 1.7 million distinct CDR3 sequences, 28% seen once. The CDR3 has 14 residues. V shed 6 bases and J shed 0 bases, with 11 bases lying between them. Sample: blood. The source is a woman in her thirties in good health. The rearrangement joins TRBV12-3 or TRBV12-4 to TRBJ1-2; D unclear. CDR3 sequence (DNA): TGTGCCAGCAGAGGGAGCGGTGCTAACTATGGCTACACCTTC. It codes for CASRGSGANYGYTF.